The T cell receptor (beta chain) described here comes from a study of graft-versus-host responses after intestinal transplantation. Study context: Transplant types were multivisceral, liver-intestinal, or isolated intestinal.

The germline V gene encodes CDR1 SGHDT and CDR2 YYEEEE. CDR3 length: 12 amino acids. The V gene lost 3 bases and the J gene lost 9 bases, with 10 bases spanning the gap. Assay used: immunoSEQ multiplex PCR; TCRdb lists only in-frame clones, some missing. Here the sample spans 120,000 or so clones, 93% being singletons. Study findings and constraints: Allografts of one patient group, those with graft-donor T cell macrochimerism, had high graft-versus-host to host-versus-graft clonal ratios. Some GvH clones were seen earlier in gut or blood, suggesting intestinal origin.

A remark on this clone: What it recognizes is unknown.

This specimen was unstimulated CD8+ T cells sorted from spleen or lymph node cells, taken before intestinal transplant. The rearrangement uses TRBV5-6 and TRBJ2-1, with no clear D. The TCR originated in a human donor who received an intestinal transplant. This CDR3 reads CASSSQQPEQFF. The CDR3 nucleotides are TGTGCCAGCAGCTCTCAGCAGCCTGAGCAGTTCTTC.